This entry describes one T cell receptor (beta chain). What it binds is not known. The data derive from a study of PD-1 blockade in classical Hodgkin lymphoma. Time point given: newly diagnosed, previously untreated cHL patient sample. Thawed PBMCs underwent magnetic negative selection to yield purified CD4+ T cells. Researchers used newly diagnosed, untreated classical Hodgkin lymphoma PBMCs for comparison. Libraries were prepared by immunoSEQ multiplex PCR; TCRdb keeps only in-frame clonotypes and omits some of them. Found here are fewer than 40,000 clones, around 89% of them singletons; the top ten hold more than 0.2%. Germline V gives CDR1 MNHNY, CDR2 SVGAGI (reference sequence). V was pared by 11 bases and J by 1 base, with 14 bases between. The CDR3 sequence is 13 residues long. Overall study findings and caveats: Reported baseline diversity: healthy donors highest, relapsed/refractory patients lowest.

The sequencing input was CD4+ T cells from blood. The chain links TRBV6-6 to TRBJ1-2; D possibly corresponds to TRBD1 (6 bases). The source is a human donor with classical Hodgkin lymphoma. CDR3 nucleotide sequence: TGTGCCGGACAGCACGTTTATAACTATGGCTACACCTTC. Translated, it gives CAGQHVYNYGYTF.